The 16 T cell receptor beta chains presented below share a single source sample, sequenced in a study of radiation and T cells in renal cell carcinoma (dated by TCRdb to the early 2020s). The library was obtained by the immunoSEQ multiplex PCR assay. TCRdb retrieved this table from immuneACCESS and kept in-frame rearrangements only. Not all clones are present; in checked studies, unresolved V genes account for under half, and no reason is known for the remainder. The sample data list around 170,000 clones, and about 88% of these were observed just once. The ten largest make up around 10% of the sample. In the paper's terms, the time point label means: blood 4 weeks post-SBRT, at nephrectomy. The sample's treatment or condition label is to be understood as: 15 Gy SBRT to primary tumor, nephrectomy 4 weeks later. Sequenced material: blood, taken from a patient whose treatment included radiotherapy and nephrectomy. The source of these receptors is a woman between 45 and 65 years old with renal cell carcinoma.

The chain recombines TRBV6-1 with TRBJ1-2; 7 bases are shared with TRBD1. After removal of 4 bases from V and 8 bases from J, the junction contained 19 bases not matched to a gene. The germline V gene encodes CDR1 MNHNS and CDR2 SASEGT. The CDR3 has 17 residues. The CDR3 is CASSVLPVGGGAAGYTF. For the CDR3, the DNA is TGTGCCAGCAGTGTATTGCCCGTGGGAGGGGGCGCGGCGGGCTACACCTTC.

The chain recombines TRBV19 with TRBJ2-2; D gene uncertain. From germline, CDR1 is LNHDA and CDR2 SQIVND (reference sequence). The CDR3 loop spans 13 amino acids. Trimming removed 2 bases at V and 5 bases at J, with 6 bases between. CDR3 DNA sequence: TGTGCCAGTAGTATATTGGGGACCGGGGAGCTGTTTTTT. Its protein is CASSILGTGELFF.

The gene calls are TRBV5-1 and TRBJ2-7; weak D call: TRBD1 (5 bases). The CDR3 runs to 13 residues. V lost 3 bases and J lost 4, with 11 bases in between. The germline CDR1 and CDR2 sequences are SGHRS and YFSETQ. The CDR3: CASSSTQGYEQYF. In nucleotides, the CDR3 is TGCGCCAGCAGCTCGACTCAGGGTTACGAGCAGTACTTC. The full variable domain, in which reference TRBV5-1 and TRBJ2-7 provide the parts outside the CDR3, is KAGVTQTPRYLIKTRGQQVTLSCSPISGHRSVSWYQQTPGQGLQFLFEYFSETQRNKGNFPGRFSGRQFSNSRSEMNVSTLELGDSALYLCASSSTQGYEQYFGPGTRLTVT.

The CDR3 DNA is TGTGCCAGCAGTCGAAGGGGGGCCGGCCAAGAGACCCAGTACTTC. Residues: CASSRRGAGQETQYF. J is TRBJ2-5 and V is TRBV11-1; perhaps D is TRBD1 or TRBD2 (6 bases each). V lost 6 bases to trimming and J lost 1 base, with 15 bases between them. The CDR3 is 15 residues long. CDR1 and CDR2 (germline): SGHAT, FQDESV (reference sequence).

The rearrangement joins TRBV6-5 to TRBJ1-1; D is ambiguous. This CDR3 contains 13 residues. The germline gives CDR1 MNHEY, CDR2 SVGAGI. The V gene lost 11 bases and the J gene lost 1 base, with 14 bases spanning the gap. CDR3 coding DNA: TGTGCCGTCCACAGCAGTTCGAACACTGAAGCTTTCTTT. It encodes CAVHSSSNTEAFF.

The J gene is TRBJ1-2, the V gene TRBV7-9, with 7 bases that match TRBD1. The V gene's germline CDR1 is SEHNR and CDR2 FQNEAQ (reference sequence). CDR3 length: 15 amino acids. With V trimmed by 5 bases and J by 3 bases, 9 bases remained unmatched. The CDR3 sequence is CASSRRTGDYYGYTF. CDR3 in DNA: TGTGCCAGCAGCCGAAGGACAGGTGATTACTATGGCTACACCTTC.

This chain links TRBV14 with TRBJ1-4, with 7 positions matching TRBD1. V gave up 3 bases and J gave up 8 bases; unmatched junction bases: 9. This CDR3 region has 15 residues. The germline CDR1 and CDR2 sequences are SGHDN and FVKESK. Here the CDR3 reads CASSQWTGREEKLFF. The DNA for the CDR3 is TGTGCCAGCAGCCAGTGGACAGGACGGGAGGAAAAACTGTTTTTT. Using reference TRBV14 and TRBJ1-4 for the parts outside the CDR3, the full variable domain is EAGVTQFPSHSVIEKGQTVTLRCDPISGHDNLYWYRRVMGKEIKFLLHFVKESKQDESGMPNNRFLAERTGGTYSTLKVQPAELEDSGVYFCASSQWTGREEKLFFGSGTQLSVL.

The chain joins TRBV2 to TRBJ2-3; D ambiguous. The ends were cut back, 5 bases at V and 6 bases at J, with 9 bases in the middle. The CDR3 spans 12 residues. Germline V lookup: CDR1 SNHLY, CDR2 FYNNEI. Here the CDR3 DNA reads TGTGCCAGCAGTTACGCTCCCGATACGCAGTATTTT. Amino acids: CASSYAPDTQYF.

This sequence joins TRBV7-9 and TRBJ2-2; tentative D call: TRBD1 (6 bases). CDR1 is SEHNR, CDR2 FQNEAQ, per germline (reference sequence). This CDR3 is 15 amino acids long. V gave up 1 base and J gave up 3 bases, with 9 bases separating them. CDR3 amino acids: CASSLGAGDTGELFF. The CDR3 bases are TGTGCCAGCAGCTTAGGCGCAGGGGACACCGGGGAGCTGTTTTTT.

This chain joins TRBV19 and TRBJ1-2; D is possibly TRBD1 (6 bases). This CDR3 comprises 15 residues. Trimming pared 0 bases from V and 5 bases from J, leaving 13 bases between. Germline V lookup: CDR1 LNHDA, CDR2 SQIVND (reference sequence). The CDR3 bases are TGTGCCAGTAGTATAGAAAGGACAGTCACATATGGCTACACCTTC. Residues: CASSIERTVTYGYTF.

This clone appeared once. CDR3 region: CASSPPPGLNSGANVLTF. The CDR3 nucleotides are TGTGCCAGCAGCCCACCTCCGGGACTCAACTCTGGGGCCAACGTCCTGACTTTC. The genes are TRBV14 and TRBJ2-6, with D possibly being TRBD2 (6 bases). This CDR3 is 18 amino acids long. Germline-derived CDR1 and CDR2 are SGHDN and FVKESK. Trimming stripped 4 bases from V and 0 bases from J, with 16 bases between.

J is TRBJ2-7 and V is TRBV6-5; TRBD1 agrees at 7 bases. V dropped 5 bases and J dropped 3; count of bases not matched to a gene: 10. The germline V gene encodes CDR1 MNHEY and CDR2 SVGAGI. The CDR3 extends over 15 amino acids. CDR3 DNA sequence: TGTGCCAGCAGTAACTACCGGGGACAGAGCTACGAGCAGTACTTC. It is translated as CASSNYRGQSYEQYF.

This chain connects TRBV13 to TRBJ1-1, with 7 bases that match TRBD1. Trimming at V came to 1 base and at J to 6 bases, leaving 2 bases not matched to a gene. The CDR3 length is 13 residues. CDR1 is PRHDT, CDR2 FYEKMQ, per germline (reference sequence). The CDR3 nucleotides read TGTGCCAGCAGCTTAGTAGGGGGCTCTGAAGCTTTCTTT. Its translation: CASSLVGGSEAFF.

This chain uses TRBV9 with TRBJ2-3; D perhaps matches TRBD2 (6 bases). Germline V gene data show CDR1 as SGDLS and CDR2 as YYNGEE. The CDR3 sequence is 15 residues long. Trimming took off 0 bases at V and 3 bases at J, with 11 bases between the two ends. Here the CDR3 reads CASSVGTIPTDTQYF. The CDR3 nucleotides are TGTGCCAGCAGCGTAGGGACTATTCCTACAGATACGCAGTATTTT.

This sequence joins TRBV19 and TRBJ2-7; D is uncertain. Per germline, CDR1 LNHDA and CDR2 SQIVND (reference sequence). V lost 4 bases, J lost 0 bases, and 10 bases lay in between. CDR3 size: 14 residues. The CDR3 DNA sequence: TGTGCCAGTAGTAGGGCAGAGATCTCCTACGAGCAGTACTTC. Translated: CASSRAEISYEQYF.

The CDR3 bases are TGTGCCAGCAGGCCTCAAGGCATAGCGGGGGGGCAGGCAGATACGCAGTATTTT. It codes for CASRPQGIAGGQADTQYF. J is TRBJ2-3 and V is TRBV7-9; 11 bases line up with TRBD2. CDR1 and CDR2 from the germline V gene are SEHNR and FQNEAQ (reference sequence). V lost 6 bases to trimming and J lost 4 bases; unmatched junction nucleotides: 15. The CDR3 is 18 residues long.